The 17 T cell receptor beta chains reported below all come from one sample, sequenced in a study of T cells after yellow fever vaccination. In TCRdb, the 5' RACE reads were re-called with MiXCR into one record per CDR3 protein. The sample has 300,000 to 400,000 distinct CDR3 sequences, approximately 3.9% seen once; the top ten hold about 24%. The sample here was PBMCs, taken 5 days after the yellow fever booster vaccination. These receptors originate from a young man who received the YFV17D yellow fever vaccine.

This clonotype was seen a few times. This sequence joins TRBV5-6 and TRBJ2-7; TRBD1 agrees at 9 bases. The J segment lost 6 bases and the V segment lost 3 bases, leaving 10 bases of the junction unmatched. This CDR3 is built from 15 residues. Germline V gene sequence: CDR1 SGHDT, CDR2 YYEEEE. The CDR3 here is CASSSRDRAFGEQYV. The CDR3 region has the DNA TGTGCCAGCAGCTCACGGGACAGGGCTTTTGGCGAGCAGTACGTC.

This sequence joins TRBV30 and TRBJ2-1; 9 positions agree with TRBD1. Germline CDR1 and CDR2: GTSNPN and SVGIG (reference sequence). V shed 4 bases and J 9 bases; nucleotides not matched to a gene: 7. The CDR3 spans 13 residues. The CDR3 sequence: CAWNPGQGTEQFF. Here the CDR3 DNA reads TGTGCCTGGAATCCGGGACAGGGCACTGAGCAGTTCTTC.

This clonotype was seen more than once but under ten times. The chain recombines TRBV4-2 with TRBJ1-6; perhaps TRBD1 as D (5 bases). Germline V CDR1 and CDR2: LGHNA, YNFKEQ. This CDR3 is built from 16 residues. Deletions cut 0 bases from V and 7 bases from J, with 13 bases between. CDR3 bases: TGTGCCAGCAGCCAAGAACCGGGGGGTCGGAATTCACCCCTCCACTTT. Its protein product is CASSQEPGGRNSPLHF.

This clonotype was counted many times. This chain uses TRBV11-1 with TRBJ2-1, with D tentatively TRBD2 (6 bases). In germline, CDR1 is SGHAT, CDR2 FQDESV (reference sequence). The ends were cut back, 5 bases at V and 7 bases at J, with 12 bases in the middle. The length of the CDR3 is 13 residues. The CDR3 nucleotides read TGTGCCAGCAGCCCGGACTACATGAATGAGCAGTTCTTC. Its translation: CASSPDYMNEQFF. The complete variable domain, with remaining parts taken from reference TRBV11-1 and TRBJ2-1, reads EAEVAQSPRYKITEKSQAVAFWCDPISGHATLYWYRQILGQGPELLVQFQDESVVDDSQLPKDRFSAERLKGVDSTLKIQPAELGDSAMYLCASSPDYMNEQFFGPGTRLTVL.

This clonotype was found a few times. This chain links TRBV6-5 with TRBJ2-3; 9 nucleotides align to TRBD2. The CDR3 loop spans 15 amino acids. The germline V gene has CDR1 MNHEY and CDR2 SVGAGI. Trimming took 11 bases from V and 2 from J; bases not matched to a gene: 11. CDR3 coding DNA: TGTGCCTCCCGGGGCGGGGGGGCTTTCACAGATACGCAGTATTTT. This codes for CASRGGGAFTDTQYF.

This clonotype has more than one count but fewer than ten. The chain combines TRBV4-3 with TRBJ1-1; D is undetermined. Looked up from germline, CDR1 is LGHNA and CDR2 is YSLEER. V was cut by 1 base and J by 8 bases, with 14 bases left in between. This CDR3 is built from 14 residues. The CDR3 DNA reads as TGCGCCAGCAGCCAAGCAGGTCGGGGAATAGAAGCTTTCTTT. The encoded protein is CASSQAGRGIEAFF.

The sample holds a few counts of this clonotype. The V and J genes are TRBV7-2 and TRBJ1-1; D remains ambiguous. With 3 bases removed from V and 1 base from J, the gap between germline ends came to 6 bases. This CDR3 comprises 13 residues. Germline values: CDR1 SGHTA, CDR2 FQGNSA. This CDR3 is CASSFPPNTEAFF. Here the CDR3 DNA reads TGTGCCAGCAGCTTCCCCCCGAACACTGAAGCTTTCTTT. Full variable domain (outside the CDR3, taken from reference TRBV7-2 and TRBJ1-1): GAGVSQSPSNKVTEKGKDVELRCDPISGHTALYWYRQSLGQGLEFLIYFQGNSAPDKSGLPSDRFSAERTGGSVSTLTIQRTQQEDSAVYLCASSFPPNTEAFFGQGTRLTVV.

The chain links TRBV3-1 to TRBJ2-2, with D unclear. The V end lost 3 bases, the J end lost 7 bases, and 6 bases lay between the germline ends. Per germline, CDR1 LGHDT and CDR2 YNNKEL (reference sequence). The CDR3 has 12 residues. CDR3 nucleotide sequence: TGTGCCAGCAGCCAGGCAGGCGGGGAGCTGTTTTTT. As protein: CASSQAGGELFF.

The V gene is TRBV6-6, the J gene TRBJ1-6; D is possibly TRBD1 (5 bases). The CDR3 consists of 14 residues. Trimming took off 7 bases at V and 10 bases at J, with 17 bases between the two ends. In germline, CDR1 is MNHNY, CDR2 SVGAGI (reference sequence). The CDR3 is CASTPAGTGSPLHF. The CDR3 DNA sequence: TGTGCCAGCACCCCGGCAGGGACGGGATCACCCCTCCACTTT.

This clonotype was observed a few times. The J gene is TRBJ1-5, the V gene TRBV18, with a weak D call TRBD1 (6 bases). The V end lost 5 bases, the J end lost 3 bases, and 17 bases lay between the germline ends. CDR1 and CDR2 (germline): KGHSH, LQKENI. The CDR3 length is 16 residues. Here the CDR3 DNA reads TGTGCCAGCTCAACCGGGGGGACAAATAACAATCAGCCCCAGCATTTT. Amino acid sequence: CASSTGGTNNNQPQHF.

The chain uses TRBV7-9 and TRBJ2-1; D gene ambiguous. V was shortened by 5 bases and J by 3 bases, with 14 bases between the two germline ends. The CDR3 consists of 15 residues. Germline CDR1 reads SEHNR; CDR2 reads FQNEAQ (reference sequence). CDR3 sequence reads: CASSRSPDRYNEQFF. CDR3 nucleotides: TGTGCCAGCAGCCGATCCCCAGACCGCTACAATGAGCAGTTCTTC.

This clonotype has more than one count but fewer than ten. CDR3 DNA sequence: TGTGCCAGTACCGACCCGGGGCATGGTGAAAAACTGTTTTTT. Residues: CASTDPGHGEKLFF. The genes are TRBV19 and TRBJ1-4, with a weak D call TRBD1 (5 bases). V lost 7 bases to trimming and J lost 7 bases, with 16 bases between them. The germline gives CDR1 LNHDA, CDR2 SQIVND (reference sequence). The CDR3 spans 14 residues.

V is TRBV3-1 and J is TRBJ2-1; D possibly corresponds to TRBD2 (6 bases). This CDR3 has 16 residues. The germline gives CDR1 LGHDT, CDR2 YNNKEL (reference sequence). V lost 3 bases, J lost 2 bases, and 14 bases lay in between. CDR3 sequence: CASSHGRGSTYNEQFF. CDR3 nucleotide sequence: TGTGCCAGCAGCCATGGCCGGGGGTCCACCTACAATGAGCAGTTCTTC.

This clonotype was observed a few times. V usage is TRBV7-8 and J usage is TRBJ1-1; D uncertain. Trimming shortened V by 7 bases and J by 8 bases, and 5 bases separated the two germline ends. The CDR3 has 9 residues. CDR1 is SGHVS and CDR2 is FQNEAQ in the germline V gene. The CDR3 coding sequence is TGTGCCAGCACGTCAGAAGCTTTCTTT. This translates into CASTSEAFF.

This clonotype was seen many times. The chain links TRBV5-1 to TRBJ1-1; 7 nucleotides agree with TRBD1. CDR3 length equals 14 residues. J lost 5 bases, V lost 2 bases, and 6 bases had no gene match. CDR1 SGHRS and CDR2 YFSETQ come from the germline V gene. CDR3 sequence (DNA): TGCGCCAGCAGCTTAAGGACAGGCGGAACTGAAGCTTTCTTT. The encoded protein is CASSLRTGGTEAFF.

This clonotype has a handful of counts. The gene calls are TRBV20-1 and TRBJ2-1; the D gene is possibly TRBD2 (5 bases). The CDR3 has 12 residues. The germline CDR1 and CDR2 sequences are DFQATT and SNEGSKA (reference sequence). The germline V and J ends were trimmed by 5 bases and 3 bases, with 8 bases remaining between them. The CDR3 here is CSASAGYNEQFF. Written as DNA, the CDR3 is TGCAGTGCTTCGGCGGGCTACAATGAGCAGTTCTTC.

This clonotype appeared many times. The chain uses TRBV14 and TRBJ1-1; D is uncertain. V lost 4 bases to trimming and J lost 3 bases, with 9 bases between them. This CDR3 has 13 amino acids. The germline V gene encodes CDR1 SGHDN and CDR2 FVKESK. CDR3: CASSRFTYTEAFF. In DNA, the CDR3 is TGTGCCAGCAGCCGGTTCACATACACTGAAGCTTTCTTT.